Listed here are 10 T cell receptor beta chains from one sample, sequenced in a study of regulatory T cells in long-lasting Graves disease. Time point meaning: newly diagnosed GD, antithyroid drugs for less than 3 months. After RNA was extracted from PBMCs, the TCR library was made from it. Relying on iRepertoire HTBI primers and Arm-PCR of CDR3 regions, the team built TCR beta libraries. One entry per CDR3 protein results from TCRdb running MiXCR on the multiplex PCR reads. This table holds roughly 260,000 distinct CDR3 sequences, more than 15% found once. This sample also appeared in a second study, on T cells in Graves' hyperthyroidism and ophthalmopathy.

The input for sequencing was peripheral blood mononuclear cells (PBMCs), taken at new diagnosis, from a patient treated with antithyroid drugs. The source is a woman aged 30 to 39 with Graves disease.

The chain is built from TRBV6-1 and TRBJ1-2, with 10 bases aligning to TRBD1. With V trimmed by 4 bases and J by 5 bases, 1 base remained unmatched. CDR1 is MNHNS and CDR2 is SASEGT in the germline V gene. This CDR3 region has 13 residues. CDR3: CASSGTGGYGYTF. The CDR3 DNA reads as TGTGCCAGCAGTGGGACAGGGGGGTATGGCTACACCTTC.

This clonotype was seen repeatedly, ten times or more. The V and J genes are TRBV4-2 and TRBJ2-1, with a possible D match to TRBD1 (5 bases). Germline V gives CDR1 LGHNA, CDR2 YNFKEQ. There are 14 residues in the CDR3. Trimming pared 1 base from V and 6 bases from J, leaving 10 bases between. The CDR3 spells CASSQGTGLNEQFF. CDR3 DNA: TGTGCCAGCAGCCAAGGAACAGGCCTCAATGAGCAGTTCTTC.

This CDR3 reads CASSQDGASMNTEAFF. The DNA for the CDR3 is TGTGCCAGCAGCCAAGATGGAGCTTCCATGAACACTGAAGCTTTCTTT. The gene calls are TRBV14 and TRBJ1-1; the D is unclear. The CDR3 sequence is 16 residues long. Germline values: CDR1 SGHDN, CDR2 FVKESK. The V end lost 0 bases, the J end lost 0 bases, and 11 bases lay between the germline ends.

This clonotype appeared a single time. A clone one base away is much larger, so this may be a read error. The genes are TRBV7-9 and TRBJ1-1; no clear D gene. The CDR3 is made up of 13 amino acids. Trimming removed 5 bases at V and 11 bases at J, with 18 bases between. The germline CDR1 and CDR2 sequences are SEHNR and FQNEAQ (reference sequence). The CDR3 DNA sequence: TGTGCCAGCAGCCCCCCCCTCGGGCTTGAGGCTTTCTTT. The encoded protein is CASSPPLGLEAFF.

This clonotype was recorded many times. The gene calls are TRBV20-1 and TRBJ2-5; D unresolved. Looked up from germline, CDR1 is DFQATT and CDR2 is SNEGSKA (reference sequence). V was clipped by 1 base and J by 0 bases, with 9 bases between them. This CDR3 contains 14 residues. As DNA, the CDR3 is TGCAGTGCTAGAGTGTGGCGGAACCAAGAGACCCAGTACTTC. It translates to CSARVWRNQETQYF.

This clonotype was observed at least ten times. The V and J genes are TRBV5-1 and TRBJ2-1; 9 bases line up with TRBD1. V shed 1 base, J shed 7 bases, and the junction held 9 bases outside the gene matches. Germline V gene sequence: CDR1 SGHRS, CDR2 YFSETQ. The CDR3 runs to 16 residues. In DNA form, the CDR3 reads TGCGCCAGCAGCTTGTTCCGGGACAGGGAAAGGAATGAGCAGTTCTTC. It translates to CASSLFRDRERNEQFF.

This clonotype was counted ten times or more. The chain carries TRBV7-2 and TRBJ2-3; D remains ambiguous. CDR1 and CDR2 from the germline V gene are SGHTA and FQGNSA. This CDR3 contains 14 residues. V was trimmed by 1 base and J by 0 bases, leaving 5 bases between them. CDR3 coding DNA: TGTGCCAGCAGCTTAGACAGAAGCACAGATACGCAGTATTTT. Translation gives CASSLDRSTDTQYF.

The chain links TRBV28 to TRBJ1-1; 9 positions match TRBD1. Germline CDR1 is MDHEN and CDR2 is SYDVKM. The CDR3 has 15 amino acids. With V trimmed by 3 bases and J by 4 bases, 6 bases remained unmatched. Here the CDR3 DNA reads TGTGCCAGCAGTTTCACCGGACAGGGGTTCACTGAAGCTTTCTTT. It codes for CASSFTGQGFTEAFF.

As concerns this clonotype: With a much larger clone just one base away, this may be a read error. The J gene is TRBJ2-3, the V gene TRBV7-3; no clear D. Germline values: CDR1 SGHTA, CDR2 FQGTGA. The ends were cut back, 3 bases at V and 5 bases at J, with 12 bases in the middle. There are 14 residues in the CDR3. This chain's CDR3 is CASSLVSPIDTQYF. CDR3 sequence (DNA): TGTGCCAGCAGCTTGGTCTCGCCCATAGATACGCAGTATTTT.

This clonotype came up many times. The chain carries TRBV7-3 and TRBJ1-2; no clear D. With 6 bases removed from V and 6 bases from J, the gap between germline ends came to 11 bases. The CDR3 loop spans 12 amino acids. The germline gives CDR1 SGHTA, CDR2 FQGTGA. CDR3 region: CASRWPRHGYTF. CDR3 in DNA: TGTGCCAGCAGGTGGCCTAGGCATGGCTACACCTTC.